This TCR beta chain emerged from a study of T cell responses to AZD1222 COVID-19 vaccine. As for the study in general: Second-dose intervals near 4 or 12 weeks were combined. Study conclusions and caveats: In all cases, repertoires were sampled only after the peak T cell response. The donors showed a predominance of white British ancestry and of females, with possible underestimation of clonal diversity.

With regard to this clone: Its antigen is not identified.

Sequencing used immunoSEQ multiplex PCR; TCRdb keeps in-frame clones, though not all of them. Altogether 180,000 or so clones are present, just over 90% being singletons, with the ten largest covering about 3%. The V gene lost 3 bases and the J gene lost 10 bases, with 10 bases spanning the gap. The CDR3 consists of 12 residues. This chain links TRBV12-3 or TRBV12-4 with TRBJ2-1, with D unclear. The specimen comprised peripheral blood, sampled on day 0 of AZD1222 vaccination. The sequence came from an adult in good health. CDR3 region: CASSFSQWEQFF. The CDR3 DNA follows: TGTGCCAGCAGTTTTTCCCAGTGGGAGCAGTTCTTC.